The sequence of this T cell receptor (beta chain) was determined in a study of identical twins (TCRdb year 2016). Study-level background: TCR alpha and beta repertoires from monozygotic twins, unrelated adults of various ages and cord blood were deep-sequenced to test whether fetal clonotypes persist. To rule out contamination, replicate twin experiments were performed at different times with different library preparation protocols.

Ten or more counts support this clonotype. The antigen it recognizes is unknown. No much larger clonotype is one base removed from it; base qualities were not supplied. The germline V gene specifies SGHRS as CDR1 and YFSETQ as CDR2. The CDR3 has 12 amino acids, counting the end cysteine and phenylalanine. Of all the DNA, just the CDR3 is kept, 36 bases in frame from base 1. The junction shows trimming of 6 bases on V and 3 bases on J, plus 8 bases between the germline ends. Results and caveats for the whole study, not just this receptor: Invariant T cells such as MAIT and iNKT could partly confound zero-insertion analyses, though diverse VJ usage argued against this for most clonotypes. Conclusions relied on cross-sectional statistical analysis, since the same donors could not be followed over many years. Out-of-frame TCR alpha sequences shared between twins showed an excess of low generation-probability sequences compared with coincidental sharing between unrelated individuals. Fewer insertions were carried by abundant cord blood beta clonotypes, a similar but weaker trend appeared in young adult naive repertoires, and no such trend appeared in memory repertoires. Excess twin sharing in beta out-of-frame sequences was weaker because fewer shared sequences lowered the signal-to-noise ratio. Recombination models systematically underestimated out-of-frame TCR alpha sharing in monozygotic twins but agreed with sharing between unrelated individuals.

Receptor libraries were prepared by 5' RACE. Sequencing used an Illumina HiSeq 2000. A universal primer binding site was added through template switching, and the final cDNA carried a unique molecular identifier so that TCR cDNA molecules could be counted accurately. First-strand cDNA for TCR alpha and beta chains was synthesized from specific primers in the conserved constant-segment region. To control for contamination, each cDNA library was double barcoded with a SMART-Mk sample barcode plus Illumina barcodes. TruSeq adapter sequences along with Illumina sample barcodes were introduced in two successive PCR steps. The Illumina HiSeq platform was used with custom primers to sequence TCR alpha and beta cDNA libraries. The original methods were these. Raw reads were processed with MiGEC to extract unique molecular identifiers, and MiXCR was used to determine CDR3 positions. Recombination models were inferred per individual with the repgenHMM and IGoR tools using an EM algorithm. Shared clonotypes were analyzed with the tcR package in R, and sharing was normalized by the product of cloneset sizes. Out-of-frame nonproductive sequences were analyzed to study raw recombination free of thymic and clonal selection effects. Clones were called with MiXCR by TCRdb after fastp trimmed the public reads at Q25, and only in-frame beta chains were retained. Entries are consolidated by CDR3 protein sequence, retaining the most common genes and DNA. The V and J calls were not made by the authors but by TCRdb's processing. The sample contains fewer than 250,000 distinct CDR3 sequences, approximately 7.9% of them found a single time. The ten largest clones capture more than 5% of the sample.

Every donor was a healthy Caucasian. Three pairs of female monozygotic twins, all aged about 18 to 30 years, were included in the twin cohort. CD4+ and CD8+ T cell populations were isolated with positive isolation kits from Invitrogen. The data were also submitted as part of a second study, on yellow fever vaccine responses in identical twins. In that second paper, the authors write: The T cell response to vaccination in identical twins was reported by the authors to appear partly convergent and partly personalized. The study precisely tracked vaccine-responding T cell clones in identical twins.

This receptor was obtained from a woman between 18 and 29 years old in good health. Sequenced input: CD8+ T cells sorted from blood. The V and J segments used are TRBV5-1 and TRBJ2-3, and possibly TRBD2, on 6 matching bases. The CDR3 region reads CASTSGTDTQYF. Here is the DNA: TGCGCCAGCACAAGCGGGACAGATACGCAGTATTTT.